This TCR beta chain was found in a study of T cells in lung cancer brain metastases. Study in general: Among the 20 to 25 patients, 15 to 18 reported tobacco use, median roughly 40 pack-years. Study-wide results and caveats: Most clones were lesion-specific, with limited overlap between paired lesions (Morisita around 0.25). The complete infiltrating T cell repertoire may not have been retrieved from FFPE.

Patients had either synchronous oligometastatic disease or delayed solitary brain metastasis recurrence. Turning to this clone: Its specificity is unknown.

Clones were sequenced by immunoSEQ multiplex PCR, and TCRdb holds only the in-frame ones, with some missing. The sample holds approximately 3,000 clones, about 85% seen once. There are 15 residues in the CDR3. Trimming left V 1 base short and J 4 bases short, with 13 bases between. CDR1 and CDR2 from the germline V gene are SGHTA and FQGNSA. Material for sequencing was tumor tissue from the primary lung tumor. This clonotype originated in an older woman with non-small cell lung cancer. V gene TRBV7-2 combines with J gene TRBJ2-5; perhaps TRBD2 as D (5 bases). CDR3 amino acids: CASSLGTLSGETQYF. DNA of the CDR3: TGTGCCAGCAGCTTAGGGACGTTGAGCGGAGAGACCCAGTACTTC. The full variable domain, in which reference TRBV7-2 and TRBJ2-5 provide the parts outside the CDR3, is GAGVSQSPSNKVTEKGKDVELRCDPISGHTALYWYRQSLGQGLEFLIYFQGNSAPDKSGLPSDRFSAERTGGSVSTLTIQRTQQEDSAVYLCASSLGTLSGETQYFGPGTRLLVL.